The clone carrying this T cell receptor (beta chain) was counted only a few times. What it binds is unknown. This sample is drawn from a study of T-cell memory formation after mild COVID-19. Study conclusions and caveats: Second-wave clones peaking on day 37 lacked confirmed SARS-CoV-2 specificity.

Using its own MiXCR run on the 5' RACE reads, TCRdb lists one record per CDR3 protein. Among fewer than 200,000 distinct CDR3 sequences listed, approximately 17% were seen once. CDR3 length: 17 amino acids. The J segment lost 0 bases and the V segment lost 4 bases, leaving 5 bases of the junction unmatched. The germline CDR1 and CDR2 sequences are SGHTA and FQGTGA. The specimen sequenced was PBMCs or a T cell subset sorted from them (not recorded which). The chain joins TRBV7-3 to TRBJ2-6; 8 bases are a match to TRBD1. This receptor was obtained from a man aged 18 to 35 who had mild COVID-19 (a few samples of this study predate the infection). Cell type and time point are not known. CDR3: CASSSGQGGSGANVLTF. The DNA of the CDR3 is TGTGCCAGCAGCTCTGGACAGGGCGGCTCTGGGGCCAACGTCCTGACTTTC.